Below, 29 T cell receptor beta chains from the same sample are listed, as sequenced in a study of control samples from healthy donors and cancer patients. TCRdb's table, derived via immunoSEQ multiplex PCR, lists solely in-frame clones and lacks some. The repertoire includes 150,000 to 200,000 clones, 85% to 90% of them detected once, and approximately 1.6% sits in the top ten. Source material: blood. Receptor source: a man aged 18 to 29 in good health.

The V gene is TRBV2, the J gene TRBJ2-7, with a possible D match to TRBD2 (5 bases). The germline V gene has CDR1 SNHLY and CDR2 FYNNEI. V was shortened by 3 bases and J by 4 bases, with 10 bases between the two germline ends. The CDR3 spans 13 residues. CDR3: CASSDSPGYEQYF. The CDR3 region has the DNA TGTGCCAGCAGTGACAGTCCGGGGTACGAGCAGTACTTC.

This clone appeared a few times. The genes are TRBV7-2 and TRBJ1-3; 7 bases are a match to TRBD1. The germline V gene encodes CDR1 SGHTA and CDR2 FQGNSA. Unmatched junction bases numbered 7, after V lost 6 bases and J lost 5 bases. This CDR3 has 14 residues. In DNA form, the CDR3 reads TGTGCCAGCAGGGAACCGGGACAGAGAAACACCATATATTTT. The encoded protein is CASREPGQRNTIYF.

This chain uses TRBV7-6 with TRBJ1-5, with no clear D. CDR3 length: 17 amino acids. Trimming took off 1 base at V and 1 base at J, with 14 bases between the two ends. Germline values: CDR1 SGHVS, CDR2 FNYEAQ. In nucleotides, the CDR3 is TGTGCCAGCAGCTTAGGAGTGGGCGCAGGAAGCAATCAGCCCCAGCATTTT. It encodes CASSLGVGAGSNQPQHF.

The chain carries TRBV9 and TRBJ2-2; 10 bases agree with TRBD1. In germline, CDR1 is SGDLS, CDR2 YYNGEE. Unmatched junction bases numbered 12, after V lost 4 bases and J lost 6 bases. The CDR3 sequence is 17 residues long. CDR3 in amino acids: CASSPTSDRGVSGELFF. The DNA for the CDR3 is TGTGCCAGCAGCCCCACCTCGGACAGGGGGGTGTCCGGGGAGCTGTTTTTT.

J is TRBJ2-3 and V is TRBV28, with 14 positions matching TRBD2. With 7 bases clipped from V and 8 bases from J, the junction kept 11 bases outside the gene matches. Germline assignment: CDR1 MDHEN and CDR2 SYDVKM. This CDR3 is 16 amino acids long. CDR3 in amino acids: CASTPGTSGGRSTQYF. DNA of the CDR3: TGTGCCAGCACCCCCGGGACTAGCGGGGGAAGGAGTACGCAGTATTTT.

V usage is TRBV18 and J usage is TRBJ2-2, with 12 nucleotides matching TRBD1. Germline V gene lookup returns CDR1 KGHSH and CDR2 LQKENI. V gave up 3 bases and J gave up 5 bases; unmatched junction bases: 4. This CDR3 is 16 amino acids long. CDR3 amino acids: CASSPRDRGPTGELFF. In DNA form, the CDR3 reads TGTGCCAGCTCACCCCGGGACAGGGGGCCAACCGGGGAGCTGTTTTTT.

CDR3 nucleotide sequence: TGCGCCAGCAGCCAAGATCGTGGGGGAGCGCACAATGAGCAGTTCTTC. This translates into CASSQDRGGAHNEQFF. The rearrangement joins TRBV4-3 to TRBJ2-1; D is tentatively TRBD1 or TRBD2 (5 bases each). From germline, CDR1 is LGHNA and CDR2 YSLEER. The CDR3 is 16 amino acids. V lost 0 bases to trimming and J lost 5 bases, with 14 bases between them.

V usage is TRBV5-5 and J usage is TRBJ2-2; 11 bases agree with TRBD2. Looked up from germline, CDR1 is SGHKS and CDR2 is YYEKEE (reference sequence). The V gene end was trimmed by 2 bases and the J gene end by 5 bases; junction bases not matched to a gene: 5. The CDR3 contains 16 residues. CDR3 nucleotide sequence: TGTGCCAGCAGCTTTTCTAGCGGGGGGCGAACCGGGGAGCTGTTTTTT. Residues: CASSFSSGGRTGELFF.

The genes are TRBV4-2 and TRBJ1-1; unclear D gene. The CDR3 sequence is 17 residues long. The ends were cut back, 1 base at V and 1 base at J, with 16 bases in the middle. Germline V gene lookup returns CDR1 LGHNA and CDR2 YNFKEQ. CDR3 in DNA: TGTGCCAGCAGCCAAGCTGGCAGGCGCTTCACGAACACTGAAGCTTTCTTT. It codes for CASSQAGRRFTNTEAFF.

The sample holds one count of this clone. V and J are TRBV11-2 and TRBJ1-6, with unresolved D. The CDR3 extends over 12 amino acids. V shed 3 bases and J shed 13 bases, with 10 bases lying between them. In germline, CDR1 is SGHAT, CDR2 FQNNGV. The CDR3 loop reads CASSFQVPPLHF. The DNA for the CDR3 is TGTGCCAGCAGCTTTCAAGTTCCCCCCCTCCACTTT.

The CDR3 bases are TGCAGCGTTGAAGATTGGAGCGGGCGCACAGATACGCAGTATTTT. As protein: CSVEDWSGRTDTQYF. The J gene is TRBJ2-3, the V gene TRBV29-1; maybe TRBD2 (6 bases). This CDR3 has 15 residues. Germline loops: CDR1 SQVTM, CDR2 ANQGSEA. V lost 0 bases, J lost 1 base, and 11 bases lay in between.

The rearrangement joins TRBV6-6 to TRBJ2-1; 10 bases line up with TRBD2. Trimming cost V 4 bases and J 6 bases; bases outside gene matches: 9. The germline CDR1 and CDR2 sequences are MNHNY and SVGAGI (reference sequence). The CDR3 length is 16 residues. The CDR3 here is CASSFHTSGESNEQFF. In DNA form, the CDR3 reads TGTGCCAGCAGTTTCCATACTAGCGGGGAAAGCAATGAGCAGTTCTTC.

This clone was counted between two and nine times. J is TRBJ2-7 and V is TRBV3-1 (or the pseudogene TRBV3-2), with 7 bases lining up with TRBD1. The V segment lost 11 bases and the J segment 0 bases; nucleotides outside the gene matches: 7. There are 13 residues in the CDR3. The germline CDR1 and CDR2 sequences are LGHDT and YNNKEL (reference sequence). The CDR3 DNA reads as TGTGCCGTTCAAGGGGGCCTCTCCTACGAGCAGTACTTC. It translates to CAVQGGLSYEQYF.

The chain recombines TRBV24-1 with TRBJ2-3, with TRBD1 identical over 9 bases. This CDR3 has 17 amino acids. The trim removed 3 bases at V and 0 bases at J, leaving 6 bases unmatched. CDR1 is KGHDR, CDR2 SFDVKD, per germline. The CDR3 nucleotides are TGTGCCACCAGTGATCTCACAGGGGGCGAGAGCACAGATACGCAGTATTTT. Translation: CATSDLTGGESTDTQYF.

This chain joins TRBV18 and TRBJ2-7; D might be TRBD1 (5 bases). This CDR3 region has 16 residues. CDR1 and CDR2 from the germline V gene are KGHSH and LQKENI. The V end was cut by 6 bases, the J end by 0 bases, with 18 bases between. CDR3: CASSHGGAASSYEQYF. The CDR3 DNA reads TGTGCCAGCTCCCACGGTGGGGCAGCGAGCTCCTACGAGCAGTACTTC.

The genes are TRBV7-9 and TRBJ2-1; 12 positions match TRBD2. CDR3 length: 15 residues. The V gene's germline CDR1 is SEHNR and CDR2 FQNEAQ (reference sequence). Germline trimming cut 7 bases from V and 3 bases from J; bases unmatched to any gene: 4. CDR3 sequence: CASTPSGGDYNEQFF. CDR3 in DNA: TGTGCCAGCACCCCTAGCGGGGGGGACTACAATGAGCAGTTCTTC.

The chain recombines TRBV4-3 with TRBJ2-1; TRBD1 agrees at 7 bases. CDR1 and CDR2 (germline): LGHNA, YSLEER. The length of the CDR3 is 15 residues. V trimming: 0 bases; J trimming: 8 bases; junction bases outside the gene matches: 7. The CDR3 here is CASSQEDRRYHEQFF. CDR3 in DNA: TGCGCCAGCAGCCAAGAGGACAGGCGGTACCATGAGCAGTTCTTC.

The gene calls are TRBV28 and TRBJ2-5, with 13 bases lining up with TRBD2. CDR3 length: 16 residues. V gave up 6 bases and J gave up 2 bases; unmatched junction bases: 6. Germline V CDR1 and CDR2: MDHEN, SYDVKM. The CDR3 bases are TGTGCCAGCAGACGGACTAGCGGGGGACAACAAGAGACCCAGTACTTC. Its protein product is CASRRTSGGQQETQYF.

The genes are TRBV27 and TRBJ1-1; TRBD1 aligns across 7 bases. CDR1 MNHEY and CDR2 SMNVEV come from the germline V gene (reference sequence). The ends lost 3 bases at V and 2 bases at J; junction bases unmatched: 9. CDR3 size: 16 residues. CDR3 sequence: CASSLGKDRFNTEAFF. For the CDR3, the DNA is TGTGCCAGCAGTTTGGGGAAGGACAGGTTTAACACTGAAGCTTTCTTT.

This chain connects TRBV30 to TRBJ2-3; 11 bases fit TRBD2. There are 17 residues in the CDR3. Germline loops: CDR1 GTSNPN, CDR2 SVGIG (reference sequence). The V segment lost 0 bases and the J segment 6 bases; nucleotides outside the gene matches: 11. CDR3: CAWSVWSSGGAGDTQYF. For the CDR3, the DNA is TGTGCCTGGAGTGTATGGAGTAGCGGGGGGGCAGGGGATACGCAGTATTTT.

This chain links TRBV4-2 with TRBJ2-5; TRBD1 or TRBD2 may be the D gene (7 bases each). CDR3 size: 14 residues. V was clipped by 4 bases and J by 3 bases, with 12 bases between them. Germline V gives CDR1 LGHNA, CDR2 YNFKEQ. The chain's CDR3 is CASSRPGGEETQYF. The CDR3 DNA follows: TGTGCCAGCAGCCGTCCAGGGGGGGAAGAGACCCAGTACTTC.

This chain connects TRBV7-8 to TRBJ2-1; TRBD2 matches at 10 bases. The CDR3 sequence is 16 residues long. Germline assignment: CDR1 SGHVS and CDR2 FQNEAQ. V shed 4 bases, J shed 3 bases, and the junction held 6 bases outside the gene matches. The DNA for the CDR3 is TGTGCCAGCAGCTGGGAAGCGGGGGGGCGCTACAATGAGCAGTTCTTC. This gives the protein CASSWEAGGRYNEQFF.

This rearrangement joins TRBV7-2 to TRBJ2-7; D not certain. Germline CDR1 is SGHTA and CDR2 is FQGNSA. V lost 5 bases, J lost 4 bases, and 6 bases lay in between. This CDR3 has 11 amino acids. CDR3: CASSLEYEQYF. The CDR3 DNA follows: TGTGCCAGCAGCCTAGAGTACGAGCAGTACTTC.

The chain links TRBV4-2 to TRBJ2-1; D might be TRBD2 (6 bases). This CDR3 region has 13 residues. In germline, CDR1 is LGHNA, CDR2 YNFKEQ. Deletions cut 3 bases from V and 6 bases from J, with 9 bases between. The CDR3 region is CASSHPGSNEQFF. CDR3 DNA sequence: TGTGCCAGCAGCCACCCCGGGAGCAATGAGCAGTTCTTC.

Only one count was recorded for this clone. The CDR3 is CASSVPNQETQYF. The CDR3 region has the DNA TGTGCCAGCAGTGTTCCTAACCAAGAGACCCAGTACTTC. The V call is TRBV2, the J call TRBJ2-5, with D hard to call. Between the trimmed V and J ends, which lost 4 bases and 0 bases, there was a span of 6 bases. Germline CDR1 SNHLY, CDR2 FYNNEI. This CDR3 has 13 amino acids.

The chain links TRBV30 to TRBJ2-1; D is uncertain. CDR3 length: 12 amino acids. The germline V gene has CDR1 GTSNPN and CDR2 SVGIG (reference sequence). V lost 0 bases and J 6 bases, leaving 6 bases between the germline ends. CDR3 sequence (DNA): TGTGCCTGGAGTGTACGCGGCAATGAGCAGTTCTTC. Its protein is CAWSVRGNEQFF.

This chain joins TRBV13 and TRBJ2-4; 14 bases map to TRBD2. There are 20 residues in the CDR3. In germline, CDR1 is PRHDT, CDR2 FYEKMQ (reference sequence). Trimming cost V 4 bases and J 0 bases; bases outside gene matches: 11. DNA for the CDR3: TGTGCCAGCAGCTCCTACAGGACTAGCGGGGGGTCTCGAGCCAAAAACATTCAGTACTTC. Protein sequence: CASSSYRTSGGSRAKNIQYF.

The CDR3 loop reads CASSRDGYNEQFF. The CDR3 region has the DNA TGTGCCAGCAGCCGGGACGGCTACAATGAGCAGTTCTTC. The gene calls are TRBV2 and TRBJ2-1; either TRBD1 or TRBD2 may supply D (5 bases each). V gave up 6 bases and J gave up 3 bases, with 9 bases separating them. Germline V gene sequence: CDR1 SNHLY, CDR2 FYNNEI. The length of the CDR3 is 13 residues.

The chain couples TRBV30 to TRBJ2-5; weak D call: TRBD2 (6 bases). The V gene's germline CDR1 is GTSNPN and CDR2 SVGIG (reference sequence). The V gene lost 3 bases and the J gene lost 5 bases, with 13 bases spanning the gap. CDR3 length equals 13 residues. The CDR3 reads CAWRGAGIETQYF. The CDR3 nucleotides read TGTGCCTGGAGAGGGGCGGGGATTGAGACCCAGTACTTC.